The 29 T cell receptor beta chains below all came from one sample that was sequenced in a study of CD8 T cells in ankylosing spondylitis (dated by TCRdb to the late 2010s). The library was built by means of 5' RACE. The sequencer was an Illumina HiSeq 2500. Through fastp at Q25 and MiXCR, TCRdb rebuilt clones from the public reads, retaining in-frame beta chains. CDR3 protein sequences are deduplicated, and each keeps its most common genes and DNA. This sample holds 250,000 to 350,000 distinct CDR3 sequences; 20% were observed only once. The ten largest clones take up under 4% of the sample. The sequenced material came from blood, either unsorted or a sorted T cell fraction (not recorded which). The receptor source for this set is a female donor with ankylosing spondylitis or in good health (not recorded which).

The gene calls are TRBV7-3 and TRBJ2-2, with D possibly matching TRBD1 (6 bases). The germline V gene encodes CDR1 SGHTA and CDR2 FQGTGA. Between the trimmed V and J ends, which lost 2 bases and 5 bases, there was a span of 18 bases. The CDR3 consists of 17 residues. CDR3 DNA sequence: TGTGCCAGCAGCTTATCCCCTACAGGGAACCCTACCGGGGAGCTGTTTTTT. Translation: CASSLSPTGNPTGELFF.

The chain has TRBV5-1 and TRBJ2-7; possible D gene TRBD2, 5 bases. The CDR3 has 15 amino acids. V shed 2 bases and J shed 0 bases, with 12 bases lying between them. Germline V gives CDR1 SGHRS, CDR2 YFSETQ. This chain's CDR3 is CASSLAVLSSYEQYF. The CDR3 DNA follows: TGCGCCAGCAGCTTAGCGGTCCTGAGCTCCTACGAGCAGTACTTC.

This clonotype was detected ten times or more. The chain employs TRBV24-1 and TRBJ2-3, with unresolved D. Trimming cost V 0 bases and J 3 bases, with 3 bases left between them. This CDR3 is built from 13 residues. CDR1 is KGHDR and CDR2 is SFDVKD in the germline V gene. The CDR3, as DNA: TGTGCCACCAGTGATTTGACAACAGATACGCAGTATTTT. Residues: CATSDLTTDTQYF.

The chain recombines TRBV5-1 with TRBJ2-5, with 9 bases aligning to TRBD1. With 3 bases clipped from V and 3 bases from J, the junction kept 3 bases outside the gene matches. Looked up from germline, CDR1 is SGHRS and CDR2 is YFSETQ. The CDR3 spans 14 residues. CDR3 coding DNA: TGCGCCAGCAGCTCCCGGGACAGGGAAGAGACCCAGTACTTC. Translated, it gives CASSSRDREETQYF.

There are a few counts of this clonotype. J is TRBJ2-7 and V is TRBV20-1; a possible D gene is TRBD2 (5 bases). The length of the CDR3 is 13 residues. The V end lost 5 bases, the J end lost 4 bases, and 15 bases lay between the germline ends. Germline CDR1 DFQATT, CDR2 SNEGSKA (reference sequence). The CDR3 region is CSARPGFGYEQYF. The CDR3 DNA reads TGCAGTGCTCGGCCGGGATTTGGATACGAGCAGTACTTC.

The CDR3 DNA reads TGTGCCAGCAGCGTAGGTCGTAGTAGGAATACGCAGTATTTT. Its translation is CASSVGRSRNTQYF. This chain links TRBV9 with TRBJ2-3; D is uncertain. CDR3 length: 14 amino acids. Trimming removed 0 bases at V and 7 bases at J, with 12 bases between. From germline, CDR1 is SGDLS and CDR2 YYNGEE.

The chain combines TRBV6-5 with TRBJ1-1; no definite D call. CDR3 length: 13 residues. Germline V gene lookup returns CDR1 MNHEY and CDR2 SVGAGI. Deletions cut 0 bases from V and 5 bases from J, with 7 bases between. CDR3 sequence reads: CASSYSTGTEAFF. The CDR3 DNA is TGTGCCAGCAGTTACTCGACGGGAACTGAAGCTTTCTTT.

Only a few counts were recorded for this clonotype. The rearrangement joins TRBV4-3 to TRBJ1-5; D is unclear. V gave up 0 bases and J gave up 6 bases, with 6 bases separating them. This CDR3 spans 13 amino acids. Germline assignment: CDR1 LGHNA and CDR2 YSLEER. CDR3 loop: CASSQDIGQPQHF. The DNA for the CDR3 is TGCGCCAGCAGCCAAGATATCGGTCAGCCCCAGCATTTT.

The V gene is TRBV24-1, the J gene TRBJ2-3, with D possibly being TRBD2 (6 bases). Germline loops: CDR1 KGHDR, CDR2 SFDVKD. This CDR3 has 15 amino acids. The V end was cut by 3 bases, the J end by 3 bases, with 12 bases between. As DNA, the CDR3 is TGTGCCACCAGTGATCTAGGCGGGGATACAGATACGCAGTATTTT. It is translated as CATSDLGGDTDTQYF.

Of note for this clonotype: This may be a read error, as it is one base from a much larger clone. The genes are TRBV25-1 and TRBJ2-3; unclear D gene. Germline V gene lookup returns CDR1 MGHDK and CDR2 SYGVNS. Deletions cut 4 bases from V and 2 bases from J, with 1 base between. This CDR3 has 11 amino acids. The CDR3 coding sequence is TGTGCCAGCAGTGCCACAGATACGCAGTATTTT. It encodes CASSATDTQYF. The entire variable domain, with the rest obtained from reference TRBV25-1 and TRBJ2-3, is as follows: EADIYQTPRYLVIGTGKKITLECSQTMGHDKMYWYQQDPGMELHLIHYSYGVNSTEKGDLSSESTVSRIRTEHFPLTLESARPSHTSQYLCASSATDTQYFGPGTRLTVL.

This clonotype was counted at least ten times. The CDR3 loop is CASSQDLRRDTEAFF. The CDR3 DNA follows: TGCGCCAGCAGCCAAGATCTTAGAAGGGACACTGAAGCTTTCTTT. The chain recombines TRBV4-3 with TRBJ1-1, with D unresolved. This CDR3 has 15 residues. V was trimmed by 0 bases and J by 3 bases, leaving 11 bases between them. The germline gives CDR1 LGHNA, CDR2 YSLEER.

This clonotype was counted at least ten times. The V call is TRBV20-1, the J call TRBJ2-1, with 9 positions matching TRBD2. V trimming: 1 base; J trimming: 12 bases; junction bases outside the gene matches: 7. The CDR3 is made up of 13 amino acids. Looked up from germline, CDR1 is DFQATT and CDR2 is SNEGSKA (reference sequence). The chain's CDR3 is CSARVAGGPLQFF. In DNA form, the CDR3 reads TGCAGTGCTAGAGTGGCGGGAGGGCCTTTGCAGTTCTTC.

This clonotype was detected only a few times. The genes are TRBV20-1 and TRBJ2-5, with D tentatively TRBD2 (5 bases). The CDR3 has 14 residues. Germline V lookup: CDR1 DFQATT, CDR2 SNEGSKA (reference sequence). V was trimmed by 0 bases and J by 5 bases, leaving 13 bases between them. The CDR3 sequence is CSARDSLAGETQYF. CDR3 DNA sequence: TGCAGTGCTAGAGATAGTCTAGCTGGGGAGACCCAGTACTTC.

This clonotype was seen only once. The V gene is TRBV30, the J gene TRBJ2-1, with TRBD2 identical over 12 bases. Germline V CDR1 and CDR2: GTSNPN, SVGIG (reference sequence). This CDR3 is built from 15 residues. J gave up 5 bases and V 3 bases, and 5 bases lay outside the gene matches. CDR3 DNA: TGTGCCTGGAGGCTCGGACTAGCGGGGCACAATGAGCAGTTCTTC. Amino acids: CAWRLGLAGHNEQFF.

This sequence joins TRBV3-1 and TRBJ1-5; D is possibly TRBD1 (6 bases). Germline V gene sequence: CDR1 LGHDT, CDR2 YNNKEL (reference sequence). Trimming shortened V by 1 base and J by 5 bases, and 6 bases separated the two germline ends. The CDR3 length is 13 residues. Here the CDR3 reads CASSQGQDQPQHF. CDR3 coding DNA: TGTGCCAGCAGCCAAGGACAGGATCAGCCCCAGCATTTT.

CDR3 in amino acids: CSVDPSGISYNEQFF. The CDR3 nucleotides read TGCAGCGTTGATCCCAGCGGGATCTCCTACAATGAGCAGTTCTTC. The chain joins TRBV29-1 to TRBJ2-1; 7 nucleotides match TRBD2. Per germline, CDR1 SQVTM and CDR2 ANQGSEA. The CDR3 is 15 amino acids. V gave up 3 bases and J gave up 0 bases; unmatched junction bases: 5.

This sequence joins TRBV18 and TRBJ1-5, with 7 bases that match TRBD1. CDR3 length: 15 amino acids. Germline CDR1 and CDR2: KGHSH and LQKENI. The J segment lost 0 bases and the V segment lost 3 bases, leaving 2 bases of the junction unmatched. CDR3 sequence reads: CASSPGQNSNQPQHF. CDR3 coding DNA: TGTGCCAGCTCACCGGGACAGAATAGCAATCAGCCCCAGCATTTT.

There are a few counts of this clonotype. V is TRBV12-3 or TRBV12-4 and J is TRBJ2-7, with D possibly matching TRBD1 (6 bases). The V end lost 5 bases, the J end lost 4 bases, and 15 bases lay between the germline ends. This CDR3 is 14 amino acids long. CDR3 nucleotides: TGTGCCAGCAGTCGACCGGGACAAATTTACGAGCAGTACTTC. Translation: CASSRPGQIYEQYF.

This clonotype was seen at least ten times. The chain combines TRBV4-3 with TRBJ1-2, with 10 bases matching TRBD1. V lost 4 bases and J lost 8; bases outside the gene matches: 13. The CDR3 loop spans 16 amino acids. CDR1 is LGHNA, CDR2 YSLEER, per germline. In nucleotides, the CDR3 is TGCGCCAGCAGCCGGGACAGGGGAGTCTCCTGGGGGGGCTACACCTTC. Translating it yields CASSRDRGVSWGGYTF.

This clonotype was found a few times. The chain carries TRBV27 and TRBJ2-1, with 9 bases fitting TRBD2. The CDR3 totals 19 residues. Trimming removed 0 bases from V and 10 bases from J; junction bases left unmatched: 19. Germline V gene lookup returns CDR1 MNHEY and CDR2 SMNVEV (reference sequence). The CDR3 here is CASSLSSRPGASGIREQFF. In DNA, the CDR3 is TGTGCCAGCAGTTTATCGAGTAGGCCAGGGGCTAGCGGGATACGAGAGCAGTTCTTC.

The chain links TRBV5-6 to TRBJ1-2; unclear D gene. Per the germline V gene, CDR1 is SGHDT and CDR2 is YYEEEE. This CDR3 has 13 residues. The V end lost 2 bases, the J end lost 6 bases, and 11 bases lay between the germline ends. CDR3 in amino acids: CASSFSQVNGYTF. The CDR3 DNA is TGTGCCAGCAGCTTCTCGCAGGTTAATGGCTACACCTTC.

J is TRBJ2-7 and V is TRBV20-1, with D unresolved. The CDR3 is 13 residues long. Germline V gives CDR1 DFQATT, CDR2 SNEGSKA (reference sequence). CDR3: CSGGRYSSYEQYF. As DNA, the CDR3 is TGCAGCGGCGGACGGTATAGCTCCTACGAGCAGTACTTC.

The V gene is TRBV29-1, the J gene TRBJ1-4; TRBD1 might be the D (5 bases). The CDR3 contains 15 residues. The germline V gene has CDR1 SQVTM and CDR2 ANQGSEA. V was cut by 1 base and J by 7 bases, with 16 bases left in between. The CDR3 loop reads CSVEGSRDRGEKLFF. CDR3 sequence (DNA): TGCAGCGTTGAAGGGTCCCGGGACCGGGGTGAAAAACTGTTTTTT.

Only a few counts were recorded for this clonotype. The chain is built from TRBV7-8 and TRBJ2-3, with 8 bases fitting TRBD1. J was trimmed by 1 base and V by 4 bases; bases with no gene match: 4. The CDR3 has 15 amino acids. The germline V gene has CDR1 SGHVS and CDR2 FQNEAQ. The CDR3 bases are TGTGCCAGCAGCTCGACAGGGGAGGGCACAGATACGCAGTATTTT. Its translation: CASSSTGEGTDTQYF.

The V and J genes are TRBV28 and TRBJ2-5; possibly TRBD1 for D (6 bases). The CDR3 extends over 16 amino acids. The germline CDR1 and CDR2 sequences are MDHEN and SYDVKM. V gave up 5 bases and J gave up 3 bases, with 19 bases separating them. CDR3 sequence: CASSPLGTPNEETQYF. For the CDR3, the DNA is TGTGCCAGCAGTCCCCTGGGGACACCCAACGAAGAGACCCAGTACTTC.

This sequence joins TRBV12-3 or TRBV12-4 and TRBJ2-7; unclear D gene. Trimming stripped 7 bases from V and 6 bases from J, with 16 bases between. CDR3 length equals 13 residues. This CDR3 reads CASTTARGLEQYF. CDR3 nucleotide sequence: TGTGCCAGCACCACCGCACGAGGTCTCGAGCAGTACTTC.

The sample holds a few counts of this clonotype. J is TRBJ2-1 and V is TRBV6-2 or TRBV6-3; 8 nucleotides align to TRBD1. The V and J ends lost 7 bases and 2 bases, in that order; junction bases with no gene match: 4. Germline lookup yields CDR1 MNHEY and CDR2 SVGEGT. This CDR3 has 14 amino acids. The CDR3 is CASKRDRPYNEQFF. The CDR3 coding sequence is TGTGCCAGCAAAAGGGACAGGCCCTACAATGAGCAGTTCTTC.

The V call is TRBV30, the J call TRBJ2-3, with D unresolved. This CDR3 contains 15 residues. The ends were cut back, 2 bases at V and 3 bases at J, with 15 bases in the middle. From germline, CDR1 is GTSNPN and CDR2 SVGIG (reference sequence). The CDR3 here is CAWSQRWRKTDTQYF. Written as DNA, the CDR3 is TGTGCCTGGAGTCAAAGGTGGCGGAAGACAGATACGCAGTATTTT.

The chain is built from TRBV14 and TRBJ2-5, with D tentatively TRBD1 (6 bases). Germline V gives CDR1 SGHDN, CDR2 FVKESK. V dropped 0 bases and J dropped 2 bases, with 10 bases sitting between them. The CDR3 is 15 residues long. Written as DNA, the CDR3 is TGTGCCAGCAGCCAAGACTGGACAGTACAAGAGACCCAGTACTTC. The encoded protein is CASSQDWTVQETQYF.